The TCR beta chain described here comes from a study of T cell responses to AZD1222 COVID-19 vaccine. Measured with immunoSEQ multiplex PCR; TCRdb has only the in-frame clones, and not every one. This table holds 75,000 to 85,000 clones, about 88% found once. This CDR3 contains 13 residues. Between the trimmed V and J ends, which lost 3 bases and 4 bases, there was a span of 7 bases. The V gene's germline CDR1 is SGHRS and CDR2 YFSETQ. This specimen consisted of peripheral blood, obtained on day 0 of AZD1222 vaccination. The genes are TRBV5-1 and TRBJ1-4; the D is unclear. This clonotype was sampled from an adult in good health. CDR3 DNA: TGCGCCAGCAGCTCGGTTGTTAATGAAAAACTGTTTTTT. It specifies CASSSVVNEKLFF.